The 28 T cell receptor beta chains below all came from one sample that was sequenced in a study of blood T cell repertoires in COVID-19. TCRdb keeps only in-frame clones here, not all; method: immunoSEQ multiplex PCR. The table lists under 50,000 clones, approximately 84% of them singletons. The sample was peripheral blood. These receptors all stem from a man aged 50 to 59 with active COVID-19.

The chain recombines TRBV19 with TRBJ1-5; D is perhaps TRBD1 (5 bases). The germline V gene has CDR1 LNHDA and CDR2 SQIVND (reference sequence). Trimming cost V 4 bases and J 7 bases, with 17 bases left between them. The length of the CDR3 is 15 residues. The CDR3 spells CASSTPWAGNQPQHF. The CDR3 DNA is TGTGCCAGTAGTACCCCCTGGGCAGGGAACCAGCCCCAGCATTTT. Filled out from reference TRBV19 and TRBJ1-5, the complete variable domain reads DGGITQSPKYLFRKEGQNVTLSCEQNLNHDAMYWYRQDPGQGLRLIYYSQIVNDFQKGDIAEGYSVSREKKESFPLTVTSAQKNPTAFYLCASSTPWAGNQPQHFGDGTRLSIL.

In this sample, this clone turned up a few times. DNA for the CDR3: TGTGCCAGCAGCTTATTGATCGGTGCGGAGACCCAGTACTTC. Amino acid sequence: CASSLLIGAETQYF. The rearrangement joins TRBV7-8 to TRBJ2-5; D not resolved. The CDR3 is 14 residues long. Trimming removed 2 bases from V and 5 bases from J, with 12 bases in between. Looked up from germline, CDR1 is SGHVS and CDR2 is FQNEAQ.

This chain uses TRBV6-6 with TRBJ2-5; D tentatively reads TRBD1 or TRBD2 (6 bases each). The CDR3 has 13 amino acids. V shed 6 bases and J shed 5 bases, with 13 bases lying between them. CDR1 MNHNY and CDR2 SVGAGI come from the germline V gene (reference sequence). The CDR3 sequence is CASSRGGRETQYF. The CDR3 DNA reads TGTGCCAGCAGCCGAGGGGGGAGGGAGACCCAGTACTTC.

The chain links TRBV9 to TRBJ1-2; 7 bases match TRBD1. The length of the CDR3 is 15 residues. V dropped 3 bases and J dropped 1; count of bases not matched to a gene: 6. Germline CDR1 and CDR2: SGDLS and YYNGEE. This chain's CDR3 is CASSATTGVNYGYTF. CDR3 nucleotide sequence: TGTGCCAGCAGCGCGACAACAGGGGTTAACTATGGCTACACCTTC.

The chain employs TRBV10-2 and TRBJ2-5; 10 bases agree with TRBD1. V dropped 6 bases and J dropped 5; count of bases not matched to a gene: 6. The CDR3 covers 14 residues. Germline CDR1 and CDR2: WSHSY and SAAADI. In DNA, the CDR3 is TGCGCCAGCAGACCGGGACAGGGGACCGAGACCCAGTACTTC. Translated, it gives CASRPGQGTETQYF.

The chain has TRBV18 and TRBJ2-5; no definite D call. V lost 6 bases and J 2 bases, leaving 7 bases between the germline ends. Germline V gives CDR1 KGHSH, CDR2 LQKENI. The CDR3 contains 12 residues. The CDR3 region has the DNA TGTGCCAGCTCGGTGAGGCAAGAGACCCAGTACTTC. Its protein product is CASSVRQETQYF.

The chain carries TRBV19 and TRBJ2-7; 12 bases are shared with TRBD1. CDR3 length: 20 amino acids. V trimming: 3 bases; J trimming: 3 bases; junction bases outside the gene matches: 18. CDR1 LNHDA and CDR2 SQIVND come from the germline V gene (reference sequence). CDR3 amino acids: CASSIPQGGQGATIRYEQYF. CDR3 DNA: TGTGCCAGTAGTATTCCACAGGGGGGACAGGGGGCCACGATTCGCTACGAGCAGTACTTC.

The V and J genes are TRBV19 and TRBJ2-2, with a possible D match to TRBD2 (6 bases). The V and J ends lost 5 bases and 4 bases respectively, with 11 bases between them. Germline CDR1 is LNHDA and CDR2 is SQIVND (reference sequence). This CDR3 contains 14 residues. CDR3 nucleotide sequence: TGTGCCAGTAGTCCCAGGCGGGGCACCGGGGAGCTGTTTTTT. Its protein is CASSPRRGTGELFF. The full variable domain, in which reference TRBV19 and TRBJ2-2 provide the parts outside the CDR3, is DGGITQSPKYLFRKEGQNVTLSCEQNLNHDAMYWYRQDPGQGLRLIYYSQIVNDFQKGDIAEGYSVSREKKESFPLTVTSAQKNPTAFYLCASSPRRGTGELFFGEGSRLTVL.

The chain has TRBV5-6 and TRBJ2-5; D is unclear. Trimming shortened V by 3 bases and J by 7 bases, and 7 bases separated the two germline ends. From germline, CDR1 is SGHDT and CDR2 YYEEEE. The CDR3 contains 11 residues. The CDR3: CASSYRGTQYF. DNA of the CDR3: TGTGCCAGCAGCTATCGAGGGACCCAGTACTTC.

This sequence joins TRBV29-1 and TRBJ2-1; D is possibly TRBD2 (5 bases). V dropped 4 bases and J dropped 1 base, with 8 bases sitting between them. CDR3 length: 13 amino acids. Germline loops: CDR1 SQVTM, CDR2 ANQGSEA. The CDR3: CSVGRVSYNEQFF. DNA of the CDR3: TGCAGCGTTGGGCGGGTTTCCTACAATGAGCAGTTCTTC.

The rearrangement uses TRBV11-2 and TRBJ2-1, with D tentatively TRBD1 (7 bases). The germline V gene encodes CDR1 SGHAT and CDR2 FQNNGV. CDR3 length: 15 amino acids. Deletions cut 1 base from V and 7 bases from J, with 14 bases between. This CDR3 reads CASSLGRGHRNEQFF. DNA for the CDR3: TGTGCCAGCAGCTTAGGGAGGGGGCATCGGAATGAGCAGTTCTTC.

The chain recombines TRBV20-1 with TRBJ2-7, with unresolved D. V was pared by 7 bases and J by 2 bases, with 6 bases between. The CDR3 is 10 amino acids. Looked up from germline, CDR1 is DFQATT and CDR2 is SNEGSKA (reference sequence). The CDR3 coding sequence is TGCAGTGTTCCTGCCTACGAGCAGTACTTC. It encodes CSVPAYEQYF.

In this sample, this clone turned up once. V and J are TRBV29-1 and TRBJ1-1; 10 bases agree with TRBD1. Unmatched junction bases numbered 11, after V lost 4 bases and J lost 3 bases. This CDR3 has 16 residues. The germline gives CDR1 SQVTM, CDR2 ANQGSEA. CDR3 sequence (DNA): TGCAGCGTTGCGTCAACCGGGACAGGGGTCGACACTGAAGCTTTCTTT. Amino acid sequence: CSVASTGTGVDTEAFF.

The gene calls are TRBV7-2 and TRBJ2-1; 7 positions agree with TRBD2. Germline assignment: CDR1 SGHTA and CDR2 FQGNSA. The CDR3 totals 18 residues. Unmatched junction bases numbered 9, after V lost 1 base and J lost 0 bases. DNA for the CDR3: TGTGCCAGCAGCTTAGTGAAAGCTAGCGGAAACTCCTACAATGAGCAGTTCTTC. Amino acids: CASSLVKASGNSYNEQFF.

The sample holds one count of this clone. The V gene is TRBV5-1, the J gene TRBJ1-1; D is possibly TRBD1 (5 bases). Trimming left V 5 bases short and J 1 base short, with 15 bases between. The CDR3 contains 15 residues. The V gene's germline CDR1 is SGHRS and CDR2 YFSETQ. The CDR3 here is CASRQAVKQNTEAFF. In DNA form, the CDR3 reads TGCGCCAGCAGACAGGCGGTGAAACAGAACACTGAAGCTTTCTTT. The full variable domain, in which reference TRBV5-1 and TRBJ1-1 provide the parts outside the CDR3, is KAGVTQTPRYLIKTRGQQVTLSCSPISGHRSVSWYQQTPGQGLQFLFEYFSETQRNKGNFPGRFSGRQFSNSRSEMNVSTLELGDSALYLCASRQAVKQNTEAFFGQGTRLTVV.

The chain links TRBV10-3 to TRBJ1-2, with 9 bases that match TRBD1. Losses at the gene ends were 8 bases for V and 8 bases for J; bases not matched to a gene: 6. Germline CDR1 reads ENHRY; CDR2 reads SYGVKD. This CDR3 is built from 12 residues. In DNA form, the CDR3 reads TGTGCCATCGGGGGACAGGGAGGAGGCTACACCTTC. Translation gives CAIGGQGGGYTF.

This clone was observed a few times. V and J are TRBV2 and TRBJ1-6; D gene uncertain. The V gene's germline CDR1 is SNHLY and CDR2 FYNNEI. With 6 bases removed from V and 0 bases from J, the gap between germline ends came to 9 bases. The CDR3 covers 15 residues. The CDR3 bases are TGTGCCAGCAGCATGAGAAGCTCCTATAATTCACCCCTCCACTTT. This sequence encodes CASSMRSSYNSPLHF.

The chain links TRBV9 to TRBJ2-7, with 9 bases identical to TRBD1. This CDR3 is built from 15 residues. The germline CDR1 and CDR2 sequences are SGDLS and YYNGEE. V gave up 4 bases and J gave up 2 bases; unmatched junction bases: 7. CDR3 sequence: CASSPPTGGPYEQYF. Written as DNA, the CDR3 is TGTGCCAGCAGCCCTCCGACAGGGGGGCCCTACGAGCAGTACTTC.

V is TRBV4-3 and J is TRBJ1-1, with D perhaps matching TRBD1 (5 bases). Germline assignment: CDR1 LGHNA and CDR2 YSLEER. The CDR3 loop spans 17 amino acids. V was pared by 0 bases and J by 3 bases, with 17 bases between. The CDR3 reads CASSQDLGSWGDTEAFF. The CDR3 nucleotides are TGCGCCAGCAGCCAAGATTTGGGATCCTGGGGGGACACTGAAGCTTTCTTT.

CDR3 protein: CASSLKGHTEAFF. The DNA of the CDR3 is TGTGCCAGCAGCTTAAAGGGGCACACTGAAGCTTTCTTT. The chain has TRBV11-3 and TRBJ1-1; D perhaps matches TRBD1 (5 bases). Trimming pared 2 bases from V and 3 bases from J, leaving 7 bases between. Germline V gene sequence: CDR1 SGHNT, CDR2 YENEEA. The CDR3 totals 13 residues.

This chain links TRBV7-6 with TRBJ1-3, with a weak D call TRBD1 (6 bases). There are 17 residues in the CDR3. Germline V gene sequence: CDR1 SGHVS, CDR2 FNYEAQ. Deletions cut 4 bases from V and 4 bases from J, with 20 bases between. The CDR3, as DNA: TGTGCCAGCAGCTCAGTTATTGGGGGGGCCGCGGGAAACACCATATATTTT. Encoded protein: CASSSVIGGAAGNTIYF.

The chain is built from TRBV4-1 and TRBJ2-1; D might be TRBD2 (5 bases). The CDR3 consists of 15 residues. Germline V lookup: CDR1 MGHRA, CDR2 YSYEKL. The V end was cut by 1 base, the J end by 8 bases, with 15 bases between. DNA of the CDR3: TGCGCCAGCAGCCAAGTGGGGAGCAGCGTCCATGAGCAGTTCTTC. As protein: CASSQVGSSVHEQFF.

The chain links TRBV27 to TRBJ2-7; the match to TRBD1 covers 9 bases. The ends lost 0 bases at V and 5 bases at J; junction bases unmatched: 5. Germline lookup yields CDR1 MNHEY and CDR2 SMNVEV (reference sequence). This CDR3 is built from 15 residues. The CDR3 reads CASSLSTGGWNEQYF. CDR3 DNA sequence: TGTGCCAGCAGTTTATCGACAGGGGGTTGGAACGAGCAGTACTTC.

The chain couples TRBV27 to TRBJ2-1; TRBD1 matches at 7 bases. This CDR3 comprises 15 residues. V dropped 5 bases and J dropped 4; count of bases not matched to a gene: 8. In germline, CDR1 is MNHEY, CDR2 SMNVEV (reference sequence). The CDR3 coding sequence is TGTGCCAGCAGTACCACGGGGACAGCATACAATGAGCAGTTCTTC. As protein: CASSTTGTAYNEQFF.

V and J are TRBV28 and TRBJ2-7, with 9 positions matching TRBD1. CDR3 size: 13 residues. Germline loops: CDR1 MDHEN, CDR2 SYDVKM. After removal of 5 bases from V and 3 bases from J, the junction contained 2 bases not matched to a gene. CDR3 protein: CASSDRGYYEQYF. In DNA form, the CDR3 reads TGTGCCAGCAGTGACAGGGGGTACTACGAGCAGTACTTC.

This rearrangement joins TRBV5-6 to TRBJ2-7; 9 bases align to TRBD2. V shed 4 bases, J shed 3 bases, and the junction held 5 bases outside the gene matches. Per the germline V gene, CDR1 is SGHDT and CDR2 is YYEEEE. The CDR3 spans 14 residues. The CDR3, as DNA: TGTGCCAGCAGCCCAGGACTAGCGATCTACGAGCAGTACTTC. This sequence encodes CASSPGLAIYEQYF.

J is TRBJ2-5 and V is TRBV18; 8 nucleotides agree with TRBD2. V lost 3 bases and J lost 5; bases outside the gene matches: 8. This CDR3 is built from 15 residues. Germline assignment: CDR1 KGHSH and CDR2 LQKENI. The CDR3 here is CASSPSGGNWETQYF. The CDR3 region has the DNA TGTGCCAGCTCACCGAGCGGGGGTAATTGGGAGACCCAGTACTTC.

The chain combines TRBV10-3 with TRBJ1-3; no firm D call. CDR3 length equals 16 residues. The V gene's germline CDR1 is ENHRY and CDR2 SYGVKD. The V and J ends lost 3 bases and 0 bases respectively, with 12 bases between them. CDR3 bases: TGTGCCATCAGTGAATGGACTCAGAGCTCTGGAAACACCATATATTTT. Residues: CAISEWTQSSGNTIYF.